This T cell receptor (beta chain) was captured by sequencing in a study of blood T cells in healthy people across ages. The study's findings and limits: Bulk PBMC profiling left naive and antigen-experienced comparisons inconclusive.

This clonotype was detected many times. What it recognizes is unknown. Healthy Caucasian individuals from Russia aged about 6 to 90 served as donors. A second 7 to 11 cycle PCR used barcoded and J-beta primers. Template switching added a 12-random-nucleotide identifier to every cDNA molecule. MiXCR, run by TCRdb on the 5' RACE reads, gives a single entry per CDR3 protein. The sample lists 870,000 or so distinct CDR3 sequences; around 30% were seen once. Sequenced sample: blood. The clonotype was recovered from an elderly woman in good health.

DNA for the CDR3: TGTGCCAGCAGATCACAGGGGGCAAACTATGGCTACACCTTC. It yields the protein CASRSQGANYGYTF. The chain couples TRBV6-5 to TRBJ1-2, with 9 bases fitting TRBD1. V trimming: 6 bases; J trimming: 2 bases; junction bases outside the gene matches: 4. The germline CDR1 and CDR2 sequences are MNHEY and SVGAGI. The CDR3 consists of 14 residues.